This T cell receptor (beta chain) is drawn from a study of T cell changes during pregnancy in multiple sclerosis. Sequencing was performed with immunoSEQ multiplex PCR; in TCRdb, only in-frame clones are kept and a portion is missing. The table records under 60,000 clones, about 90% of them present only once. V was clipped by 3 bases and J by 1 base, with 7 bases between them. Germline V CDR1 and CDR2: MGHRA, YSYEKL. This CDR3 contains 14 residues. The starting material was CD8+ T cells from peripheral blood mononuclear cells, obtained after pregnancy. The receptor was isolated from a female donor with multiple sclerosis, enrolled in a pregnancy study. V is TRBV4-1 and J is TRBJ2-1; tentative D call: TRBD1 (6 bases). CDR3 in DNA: TGCGCCAGCAGCCAGGGGGCGTCCTACAATGAGCAGTTCTTC. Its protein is CASSQGASYNEQFF.